The 16 T cell receptor beta chains in this list originate from one sample, sequenced in a study of blood T cell repertoires in COVID-19. TCRdb keeps only in-frame clones here, not all; method: immunoSEQ multiplex PCR. The sample records more than 200,000 clones, 86% being singletons. The sample taken for sequencing was peripheral blood. The receptor source for this set is an elderly man with acute or convalescent COVID-19.

This chain joins TRBV19 and TRBJ2-1; TRBD1 might be the D (6 bases). Germline V gene sequence: CDR1 LNHDA, CDR2 SQIVND (reference sequence). Trimming stripped 10 bases from V and 9 bases from J, with 19 bases between. The CDR3 covers 13 residues. As DNA, the CDR3 is TGTGCCACGAACAGGGCCCAAGGCGTTGAGCAGTTCTTC. As protein: CATNRAQGVEQFF.

CDR3 region: CASSSDSNEQFF. CDR3 nucleotides: TGTGCCAGCAGCTCCGACAGCAATGAGCAGTTCTTC. V and J are TRBV7-9 and TRBJ2-1, with D maybe TRBD1 (5 bases). CDR3 length: 12 amino acids. Per germline, CDR1 SEHNR and CDR2 FQNEAQ (reference sequence). The V gene lost 4 bases and the J gene lost 6 bases, with 7 bases spanning the gap.

V usage is TRBV29-1 and J usage is TRBJ2-3, with TRBD2 matching over 8 bases. Trimming at V came to 5 bases and at J to 1 base, leaving 8 bases not matched to a gene. The CDR3 totals 15 residues. Germline CDR1 is SQVTM and CDR2 is ANQGSEA. In DNA, the CDR3 is TGCAGCGTTTACTCCGGGACTAGAGGCACAGATACGCAGTATTTT. Protein sequence: CSVYSGTRGTDTQYF.

This chain connects TRBV5-1 to TRBJ2-1; 9 bases are shared with TRBD2. With V trimmed by 0 bases and J by 4 bases, 5 bases remained unmatched. Germline lookup yields CDR1 SGHRS and CDR2 YFSETQ. CDR3 length: 16 residues. The CDR3 DNA reads as TGCGCCAGCAGCTTGGTTAGCGGGAGAGGGTACAATGAGCAGTTCTTC. Its translation is CASSLVSGRGYNEQFF.

V is TRBV6-5 and J is TRBJ2-3; 11 nucleotides match TRBD2. This CDR3 is 15 amino acids long. V lost 6 bases and J lost 2; bases outside the gene matches: 4. Germline V lookup: CDR1 MNHEY, CDR2 SVGAGI. CDR3 bases: TGTGCCAGCAGGCAGACTAGCGGGAACACAGATACGCAGTATTTT. It translates to CASRQTSGNTDTQYF.

This clone has more than one count but fewer than ten. The chain has TRBV18 and TRBJ1-6; no reliable D call. The CDR3 length is 13 residues. V was cut by 6 bases and J by 6 bases, with 9 bases left in between. The V gene's germline CDR1 is KGHSH and CDR2 LQKENI. The CDR3: CASSRSSNSPLHF. The CDR3 DNA sequence: TGTGCCAGCTCCCGGAGTAGTAATTCACCCCTCCACTTT.

The chain uses TRBV6-2 or TRBV6-3 and TRBJ2-3; tentatively, D is TRBD1 (5 bases). The CDR3 totals 17 residues. The V gene's germline CDR1 is MNHEY and CDR2 SVGEGT. The V end was cut by 2 bases, the J end by 2 bases, with 17 bases between. DNA of the CDR3: TGTGCCAGCAGTTACGACCAGGACACGGATCTCACAGATACGCAGTATTTT. This codes for CASSYDQDTDLTDTQYF.

The J gene is TRBJ2-7, the V gene TRBV6-5, with TRBD2 identical over 8 bases. V lost 6 bases, J lost 7 bases, and 2 bases stayed unmatched. This CDR3 spans 11 amino acids. Germline CDR1 MNHEY, CDR2 SVGAGI. CDR3: CASRLAGEQYF. CDR3 nucleotide sequence: TGTGCCAGCAGGTTAGCGGGAGAGCAGTACTTC.

J is TRBJ1-5 and V is TRBV18; 8 nucleotides line up with TRBD1. The CDR3 has 17 amino acids. Germline V gives CDR1 KGHSH, CDR2 LQKENI. J gave up 0 bases and V 4 bases, and 8 bases lay outside the gene matches. The CDR3 region has the DNA TGTGCCAGCTCACTACAGGGGGGCAGTTATAGCAATCAGCCCCAGCATTTT. Encoded protein: CASSLQGGSYSNQPQHF.

The chain combines TRBV19 with TRBJ1-3, with D tentatively TRBD1 (5 bases). From germline, CDR1 is LNHDA and CDR2 SQIVND (reference sequence). V was pared by 7 bases and J by 2 bases, with 15 bases between. The CDR3 extends over 15 amino acids. The CDR3 is CASNPGGLAGNTIYF. CDR3 coding DNA: TGTGCCAGTAACCCCGGGGGACTGGCTGGAAACACCATATATTTT.

The CDR3: CASSALETQYF. The DNA of the CDR3 is TGTGCCAGCAGTGCATTAGAGACCCAGTACTTC. This rearrangement joins TRBV25-1 to TRBJ2-5, with no clear D. The ends were cut back, 4 bases at V and 4 bases at J, with 4 bases in the middle. This CDR3 comprises 11 residues. CDR1 and CDR2 (germline): MGHDK, SYGVNS.

V usage is TRBV6-2 or TRBV6-3 and J usage is TRBJ1-1; D is ambiguous. The CDR3 loop spans 12 amino acids. The V gene's germline CDR1 is MNHEY and CDR2 SVGEGT. Trimming left V 5 bases short and J 0 bases short, with 4 bases between. The CDR3 nucleotides are TGTGCCAGCAGTACGGTGAACACTGAAGCTTTCTTT. Its translation is CASSTVNTEAFF.

This chain uses TRBV28 with TRBJ1-4, with 12 positions matching TRBD1. Per the germline V gene, CDR1 is MDHEN and CDR2 is SYDVKM. The CDR3 is 15 amino acids. V dropped 5 bases and J dropped 6; count of bases not matched to a gene: 4. CDR3: CASSPRDRGHEKLFF. The CDR3 region has the DNA TGTGCCAGCAGTCCCCGGGACAGGGGGCATGAAAAACTGTTTTTT.

The V call is TRBV5-6, the J call TRBJ2-5; 8 bases match TRBD1. Germline CDR1 SGHDT, CDR2 YYEEEE. The CDR3 length is 14 residues. With 4 bases clipped from V and 2 bases from J, the junction kept 4 bases outside the gene matches. CDR3 in DNA: TGTGCCAGCAGCACCAGGGGGCTACAAGAGACCCAGTACTTC. Its protein product is CASSTRGLQETQYF.

This clone appeared a few times. The chain combines TRBV6-2 or TRBV6-3 with TRBJ2-1; TRBD2 matches 9 bases. The length of the CDR3 is 16 residues. V shed 4 bases, J shed 6 bases, and the junction held 10 bases outside the gene matches. Germline CDR1 reads MNHEY; CDR2 reads SVGEGT. The DNA of the CDR3 is TGTGCCAGCAGTTCAATCAGGACTAGCGTCTTCAATGAGCAGTTCTTC. The encoded protein is CASSSIRTSVFNEQFF.

The chain is built from TRBV5-1 and TRBJ2-1; 7 bases align to TRBD1. Germline assignment: CDR1 SGHRS and CDR2 YFSETQ. The CDR3 spans 16 residues. V shed 4 bases and J 3 bases; nucleotides not matched to a gene: 10. The CDR3 spells CASSRQPGQNYNEQFF. CDR3 sequence (DNA): TGCGCCAGCAGCCGCCAACCGGGACAGAACTACAATGAGCAGTTCTTC.